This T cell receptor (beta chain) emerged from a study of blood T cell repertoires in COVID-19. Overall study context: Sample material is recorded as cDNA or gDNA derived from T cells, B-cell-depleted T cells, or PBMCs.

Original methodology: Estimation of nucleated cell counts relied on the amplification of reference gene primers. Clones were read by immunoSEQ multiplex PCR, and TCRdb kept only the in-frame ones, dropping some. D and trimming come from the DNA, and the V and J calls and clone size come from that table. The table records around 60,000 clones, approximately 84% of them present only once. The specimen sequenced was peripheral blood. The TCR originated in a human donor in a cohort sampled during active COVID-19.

CDR3: CASSQEGDRRGEQFF. The CDR3 nucleotides read TGCGCCAGCAGCCAAGAAGGGGACAGGCGGGGTGAGCAGTTCTTC. The chain combines TRBV4-1 with TRBJ2-1; 8 nucleotides line up with TRBD1. Trimming at V came to 0 bases and at J to 9 bases, leaving 7 bases not matched to a gene. CDR1 is MGHRA and CDR2 is YSYEKL in the germline V gene. The CDR3 loop spans 15 amino acids.